This T cell receptor beta chain was captured by sequencing in a study of early T cells in non-severe SARS-CoV-2 infection (dated by TCRdb to about 2021). For the wider study: Bulk RNA from unsorted whole blood was used for TCR sequencing, so alpha and beta chains could not be paired. Overall study results and their limits: Matching against VDJdb was skewed toward anti-spike CD8 responses, likely underestimated virus-specific expansions, and missed private and CD4 specificities.

Set within a cohort of healthcare workers in London, UK, this nested case-control study involved weekly PCR testing of nasopharyngeal swabs along with blood sampling. Healthcare workers were recruited during the week of the UK lockdown, between 23 and 31 March 2020, and followed weekly for up to about 16 weeks. Library creation used 5' RACE. Sequencing was carried out with a NextSeq 500. To correct for sequencing error and PCR bias, the TCR library protocol tagged individual cDNA molecules with unique molecular identifiers. TCR alpha and beta chains were both sequenced, and the abundances of alpha and beta sequences in each sample were closely correlated with each other. Processing in the source paper ran as follows. Decombinator V4 was used to perform V gene, J gene and CDR3 annotation of TCR sequences. Expanded TCRs were defined as changing significantly between any two time points under a Poisson model with p below 0.0001. TCR abundances were normalised to the total number of TCRs sequenced in each sample and reported as counts per million. MAIT TCRs were defined by TRAV1-2 paired with TRAJ12, TRAJ20 or TRAJ33, and iNKT TCRs by TRAV10 paired with TRAJ18. A search of VDJdb, accessed on 1 November 2021, was run for TCRs annotated to CMV, EBV and SARS-CoV-2, with TCRs annotated for multiple antigens excluded. TCRdb reprocessed the public reads (quality trimming at Q25 with fastp, clone calling with MiXCR) and kept in-frame beta chains. Here each entry gathers all rows of one CDR3 protein and keeps the most common genes and DNA. The V and J calls come from TCRdb's annotation, not from the publication. This sample gives roughly 70,000 distinct CDR3 sequences in total; 20% to 25% of them show up just once. The ten largest clones capture approximately 15% of the sample.

In its sample, this clonotype was seen a few times. No antigen is known for it. No base quality values were provided; no much bigger clone lies one nucleotide off. Per the germline V gene, MGHRA is the CDR1 and YSYEKL is the CDR2. V loses 0 bases, J loses 5 bases, and the germline ends lie 17 bases apart. The CDR3 numbers 17 residues from cysteine through phenylalanine. CDR3 DNA only is kept here, 51 bases in frame from base 1. The chain uses TRBV4-1 and TRBJ2-1; the D segment could be TRBD1, given 6 matching bases. The receptor's source is an adult who was a healthcare worker with PCR-confirmed SARS-CoV-2 infection or an uninfected control (not recorded which). Source: whole blood, taken at baseline. The CDR3 region: CASSQDGGGTFDNEQFF. The DNA reads TGCGCCAGCAGCCAAGATGGGGGTGGGACATTTGACAATGAGCAGTTCTTC.